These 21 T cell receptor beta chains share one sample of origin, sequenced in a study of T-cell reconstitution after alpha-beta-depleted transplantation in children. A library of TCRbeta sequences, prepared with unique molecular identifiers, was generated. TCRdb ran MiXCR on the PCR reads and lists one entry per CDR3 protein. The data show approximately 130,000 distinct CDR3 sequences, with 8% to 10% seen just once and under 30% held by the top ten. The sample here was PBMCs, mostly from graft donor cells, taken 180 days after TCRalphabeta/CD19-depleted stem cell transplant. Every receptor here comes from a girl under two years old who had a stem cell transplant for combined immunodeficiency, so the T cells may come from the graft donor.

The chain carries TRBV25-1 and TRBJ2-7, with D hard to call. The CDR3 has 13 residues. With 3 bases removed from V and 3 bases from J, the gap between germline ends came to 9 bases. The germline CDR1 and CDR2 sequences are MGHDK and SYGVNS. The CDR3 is CASSDGLYYEQYF. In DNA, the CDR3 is TGTGCCAGCAGTGATGGTCTTTACTACGAGCAGTACTTC.

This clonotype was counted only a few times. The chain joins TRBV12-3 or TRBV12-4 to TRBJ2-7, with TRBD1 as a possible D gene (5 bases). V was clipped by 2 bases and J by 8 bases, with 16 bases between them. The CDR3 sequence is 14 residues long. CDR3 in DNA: TGTGCCAGCAGTTTACAACAGGTTTTATCTAAGCAGTACTTC. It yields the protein CASSLQQVLSKQYF.

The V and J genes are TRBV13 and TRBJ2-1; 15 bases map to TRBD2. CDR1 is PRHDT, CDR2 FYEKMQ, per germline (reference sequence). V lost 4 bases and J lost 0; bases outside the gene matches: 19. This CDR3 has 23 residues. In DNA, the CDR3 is TGTGCCAGCAGCTCCCTCCGGGGCGGCTTGGGACTAGCGGGGGGCAGCTCCTACAATGAGCAGTTCTTC. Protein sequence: CASSSLRGGLGLAGGSSYNEQFF.

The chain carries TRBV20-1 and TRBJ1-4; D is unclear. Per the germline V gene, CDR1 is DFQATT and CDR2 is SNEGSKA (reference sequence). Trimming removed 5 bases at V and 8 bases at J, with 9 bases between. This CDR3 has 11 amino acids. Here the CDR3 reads CSAPAVEKLFF. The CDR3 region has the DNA TGCAGTGCTCCGGCGGTCGAAAAACTGTTTTTT.

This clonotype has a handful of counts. CDR3 coding DNA: TGTGCCAGCAGTTCACAGCGTTACCAAGAGACCCAGTACTTC. Protein product: CASSSQRYQETQYF. This chain uses TRBV28 with TRBJ2-5; D remains unclear. Germline-derived CDR1 and CDR2 are MDHEN and SYDVKM. Between the trimmed V and J ends, which lost 4 bases and 0 bases, there was a span of 9 bases. The CDR3 length is 14 residues.

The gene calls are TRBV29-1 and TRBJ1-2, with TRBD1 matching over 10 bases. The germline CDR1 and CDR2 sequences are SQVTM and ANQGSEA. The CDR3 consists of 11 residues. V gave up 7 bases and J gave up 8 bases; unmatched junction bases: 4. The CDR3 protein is CSASTGGGYTF. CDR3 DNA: TGCAGCGCTTCGACAGGGGGCGGCTACACCTTC.

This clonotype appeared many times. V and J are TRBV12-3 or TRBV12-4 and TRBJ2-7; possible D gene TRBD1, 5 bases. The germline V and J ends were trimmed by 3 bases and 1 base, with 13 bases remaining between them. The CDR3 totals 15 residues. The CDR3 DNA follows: TGTGCCAGCAGTTTGTACCAGGGTGGGTCCTACGAGCAGTACTTC. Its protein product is CASSLYQGGSYEQYF.

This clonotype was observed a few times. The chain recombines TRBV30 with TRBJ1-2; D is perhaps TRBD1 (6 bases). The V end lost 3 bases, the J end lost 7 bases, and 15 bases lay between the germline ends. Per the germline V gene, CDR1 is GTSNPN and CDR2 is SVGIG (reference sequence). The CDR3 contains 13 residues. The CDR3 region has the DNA TGTGCCTGGAGAAAAGGCCAAGGGGGTGGCTACACCTTC. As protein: CAWRKGQGGGYTF.

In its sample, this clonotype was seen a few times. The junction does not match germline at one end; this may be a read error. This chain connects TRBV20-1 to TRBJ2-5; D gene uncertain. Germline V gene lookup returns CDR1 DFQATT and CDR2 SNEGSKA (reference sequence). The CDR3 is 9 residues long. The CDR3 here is CSAGETQYF. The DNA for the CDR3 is TGCAGTGCTGGAGAGACCCAGTACTTC.

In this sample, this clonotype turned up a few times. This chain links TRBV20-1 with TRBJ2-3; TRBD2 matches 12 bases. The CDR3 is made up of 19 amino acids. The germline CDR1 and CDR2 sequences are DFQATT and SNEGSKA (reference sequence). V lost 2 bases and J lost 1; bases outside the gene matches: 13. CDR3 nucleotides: TGCAGTGCTAGAATCTTCCGGACTAGCGGGAAAATGGGCACAGATACGCAGTATTTT. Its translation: CSARIFRTSGKMGTDTQYF.

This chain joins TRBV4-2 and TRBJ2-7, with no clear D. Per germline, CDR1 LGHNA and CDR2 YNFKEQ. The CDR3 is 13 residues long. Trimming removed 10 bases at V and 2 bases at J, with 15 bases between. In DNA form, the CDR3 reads TGTGCCATCAGACCAAGGGTCCCCTACGAGCAGTACTTC. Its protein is CAIRPRVPYEQYF.

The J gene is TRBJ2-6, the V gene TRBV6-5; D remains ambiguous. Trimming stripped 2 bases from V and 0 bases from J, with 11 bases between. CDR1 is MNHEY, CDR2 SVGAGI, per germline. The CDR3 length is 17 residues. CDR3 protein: CASSYAPTRSGANVLTF. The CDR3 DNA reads TGTGCCAGCAGTTACGCTCCGACCCGCTCTGGGGCCAACGTCCTGACTTTC.

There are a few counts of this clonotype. CDR3 sequence (DNA): TGTGCCACCAGCAGAGATTACCCCACTCATAGCAATCAGCCCCAGCATTTT. This encodes CATSRDYPTHSNQPQHF. This chain uses TRBV15 with TRBJ1-5; D unclear. From germline, CDR1 is LNHNV and CDR2 YYDKDF (reference sequence). The V and J ends lost 0 bases and 0 bases respectively, with 12 bases between them. This CDR3 is 17 amino acids long.

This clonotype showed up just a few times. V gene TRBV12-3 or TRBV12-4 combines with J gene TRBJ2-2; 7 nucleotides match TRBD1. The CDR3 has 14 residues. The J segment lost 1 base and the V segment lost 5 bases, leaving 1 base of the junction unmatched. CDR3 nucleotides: TGTGCCAGCAGTGGGACAGTGAACACCGGGGAGCTGTTTTTT. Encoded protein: CASSGTVNTGELFF.

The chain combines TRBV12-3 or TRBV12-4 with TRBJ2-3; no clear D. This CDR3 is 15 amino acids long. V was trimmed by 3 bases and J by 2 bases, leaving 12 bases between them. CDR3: CASSFYFALTDTQYF. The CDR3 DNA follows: TGTGCCAGCAGTTTTTATTTTGCACTCACAGATACGCAGTATTTT.

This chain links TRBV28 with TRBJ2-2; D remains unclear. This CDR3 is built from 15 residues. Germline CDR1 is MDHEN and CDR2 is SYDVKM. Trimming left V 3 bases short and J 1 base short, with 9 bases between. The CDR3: CASSFPYKNTGELFF. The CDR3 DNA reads TGTGCCAGCAGTTTTCCCTACAAGAACACCGGGGAGCTGTTTTTT.

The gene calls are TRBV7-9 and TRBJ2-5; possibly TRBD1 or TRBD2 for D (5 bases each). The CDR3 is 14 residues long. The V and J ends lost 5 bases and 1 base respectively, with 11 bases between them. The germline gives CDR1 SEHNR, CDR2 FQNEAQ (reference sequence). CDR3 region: CASSASGTQETQYF. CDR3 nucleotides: TGTGCCAGCAGCGCGTCCGGGACCCAAGAGACCCAGTACTTC.

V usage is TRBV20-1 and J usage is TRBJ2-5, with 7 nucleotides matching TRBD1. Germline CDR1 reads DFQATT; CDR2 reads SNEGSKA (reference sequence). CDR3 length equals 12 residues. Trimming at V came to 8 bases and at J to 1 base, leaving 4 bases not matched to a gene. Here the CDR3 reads CSSRTGQETQYF. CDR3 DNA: TGCAGTTCCCGGACAGGCCAAGAGACCCAGTACTTC.

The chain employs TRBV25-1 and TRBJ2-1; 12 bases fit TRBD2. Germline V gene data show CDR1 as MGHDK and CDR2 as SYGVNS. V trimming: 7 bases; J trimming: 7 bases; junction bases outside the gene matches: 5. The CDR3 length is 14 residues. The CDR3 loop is CASTLAGGGNEQFF. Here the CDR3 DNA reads TGTGCCAGCACCCTAGCGGGAGGGGGTAATGAGCAGTTCTTC.

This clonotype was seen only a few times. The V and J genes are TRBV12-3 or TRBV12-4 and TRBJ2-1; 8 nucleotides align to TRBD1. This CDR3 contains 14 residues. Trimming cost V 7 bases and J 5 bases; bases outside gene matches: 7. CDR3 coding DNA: TGTGCCAGCACCTTAGGGGACAGGAACAATGAGCAGTTCTTC. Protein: CASTLGDRNNEQFF.

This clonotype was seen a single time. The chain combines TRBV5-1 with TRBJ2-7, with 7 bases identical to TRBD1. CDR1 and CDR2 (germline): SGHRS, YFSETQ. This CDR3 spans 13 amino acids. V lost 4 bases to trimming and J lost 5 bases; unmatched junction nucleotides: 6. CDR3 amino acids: CASSPGQVHEQYF. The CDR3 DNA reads TGCGCCAGCAGCCCCGGACAGGTCCACGAGCAGTACTTC.